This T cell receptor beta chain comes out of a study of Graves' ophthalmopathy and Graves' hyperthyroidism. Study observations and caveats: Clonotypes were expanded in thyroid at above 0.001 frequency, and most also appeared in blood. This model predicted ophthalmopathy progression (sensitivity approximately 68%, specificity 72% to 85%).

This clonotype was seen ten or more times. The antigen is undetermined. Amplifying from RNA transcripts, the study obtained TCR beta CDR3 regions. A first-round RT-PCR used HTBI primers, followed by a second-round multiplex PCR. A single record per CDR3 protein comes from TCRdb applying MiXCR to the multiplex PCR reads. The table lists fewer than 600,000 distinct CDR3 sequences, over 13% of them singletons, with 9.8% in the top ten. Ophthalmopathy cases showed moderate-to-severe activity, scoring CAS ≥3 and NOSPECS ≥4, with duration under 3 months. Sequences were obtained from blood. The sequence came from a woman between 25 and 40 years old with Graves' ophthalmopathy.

DNA for the CDR3: TGTGCCAGCAGCCCCCCCTTGTCGGACAGGGGCTCAGATAGCAATCAGCCCCAGCATTTT. This codes for CASSPPLSDRGSDSNQPQHF. The genes are TRBV4-2 and TRBJ1-5; 9 bases align to TRBD1. The CDR3 consists of 20 residues. Germline trimming cut 4 bases from V and 0 bases from J; bases unmatched to any gene: 16. Germline V gene sequence: CDR1 LGHNA, CDR2 YNFKEQ.